These 7 T cell receptor beta chains originate from one sample sequenced in a study of blood T cell repertoires in COVID-19. Profiled with immunoSEQ multiplex PCR; TCRdb holds only in-frame clones, not every one. The sample records fewer than 200,000 clones, about 87% being singletons. What was sequenced was peripheral blood. These receptors were collected from a man aged 55 to 70 with acute or convalescent COVID-19.

The chain joins TRBV5-4 to TRBJ1-2; D possibly corresponds to TRBD1 (6 bases). Trimming took 2 bases from V and 8 from J, leaving 19 bases between them. Germline CDR1 is SGHNT and CDR2 is YYREEE (reference sequence). This CDR3 comprises 15 residues. CDR3 DNA sequence: TGTGCCAGCAGCTTCTGGGGGCCGGGGAGAGGAGGCTACACCTTC. Protein: CASSFWGPGRGGYTF.

The chain employs TRBV5-1 and TRBJ2-7; 10 bases are a match to TRBD2. CDR3 size: 16 residues. The germline V gene encodes CDR1 SGHRS and CDR2 YFSETQ. Trimming cost V 0 bases and J 4 bases; bases outside gene matches: 7. CDR3: CASSLGTASGSYEQYF. CDR3 DNA sequence: TGCGCCAGCAGCTTGGGGACAGCTAGCGGGAGTTACGAGCAGTACTTC.

This clone appeared a few times. The chain carries TRBV20-1 and TRBJ2-7; 7 bases map to TRBD1. After removal of 7 bases from V and 7 bases from J, the junction contained 7 bases not matched to a gene. Germline V gene lookup returns CDR1 DFQATT and CDR2 SNEGSKA (reference sequence). The CDR3 extends over 11 amino acids. The CDR3: CSVPQGSEQYF. The CDR3 DNA follows: TGCAGTGTCCCACAGGGGAGTGAGCAGTACTTC.

This clone was counted a few times. The chain recombines TRBV14 with TRBJ1-2; D gene uncertain. This CDR3 has 14 residues. Germline CDR1 reads SGHDN; CDR2 reads FVKESK. V gave up 1 base and J gave up 0 bases, with 6 bases separating them. This CDR3 reads CASSQGQTNYGYTF. The DNA for the CDR3 is TGTGCCAGCAGCCAAGGCCAGACTAACTATGGCTACACCTTC.

This chain connects TRBV3-1 (or the pseudogene TRBV3-2) to TRBJ1-2; maybe TRBD1 (6 bases). The V end lost 0 bases, the J end lost 4 bases, and 15 bases lay between the germline ends. CDR1 LGHDT and CDR2 YNNKEL come from the germline V gene (reference sequence). There are 16 residues in the CDR3. The CDR3 nucleotides read TGTGCCAGCAGCCAAGATCGACAGGATTCTACCTATGGCTACACCTTC. Its translation is CASSQDRQDSTYGYTF.

V and J are TRBV11-2 and TRBJ2-4; tentatively, D is TRBD1 (6 bases). V was pared by 6 bases and J by 0 bases, with 21 bases between. Germline CDR1 reads SGHAT; CDR2 reads FQNNGV. The CDR3 spans 18 residues. The CDR3 region is CASSLTPGTLLAKNIQYF. The DNA for the CDR3 is TGTGCCAGCAGTTTAACCCCGGGGACATTACTAGCCAAAAACATTCAGTACTTC.

The chain couples TRBV24-1 to TRBJ1-1, with 11 bases fitting TRBD1. Trimming cost V 4 bases and J 3 bases; bases outside gene matches: 6. This CDR3 spans 16 amino acids. Germline loops: CDR1 KGHDR, CDR2 SFDVKD. The CDR3 nucleotides read TGTGCCACCAGTGAATCAGGACAGGGGGCGCACACTGAAGCTTTCTTT. Residues: CATSESGQGAHTEAFF.